What follows are 20 T cell receptor beta chains derived from one specimen sequenced in a study of PD-1 blockade in classical Hodgkin lymphoma (dated by TCRdb to about 2020). Preparation of the library involved the immunoSEQ multiplex PCR assay. TCRdb holds this immuneACCESS table with in-frame rearrangements only. Some clones are missing; in checked studies, unresolved V genes explain under half, and the rest has no known cause. In this sample the table shows 20,000 to 25,000 clones, roughly two thirds of which occur a single time. The ten largest clones take up about a sixth of the sample. The time point label for this specimen denotes: cycle 1 day 1 (C1D1), immediately before nivolumab initiation. Every trial patient had relapsed following autologous stem cell transplantation, and prior brentuximab vedotin exposure was what differed among cohorts A, B and C. The sequences come from peripheral blood mononuclear cells (PBMCs), collected at baseline. The receptor source for this set is a human donor with classical Hodgkin lymphoma.

The chain combines TRBV11-3 with TRBJ2-7; no clear D. This CDR3 spans 14 amino acids. Trimming removed 1 base at V and 2 bases at J, with 9 bases between. Germline V gene sequence: CDR1 SGHNT, CDR2 YENEEA. CDR3 sequence (DNA): TGTGCCAGCAGCTTAGGACCCCAAACCTACGAGCAGTACTTC. It translates to CASSLGPQTYEQYF.

This rearrangement joins TRBV6-6 to TRBJ1-6; 8 nucleotides align to TRBD1. J was trimmed by 7 bases and V by 6 bases; bases with no gene match: 2. The V gene's germline CDR1 is MNHNY and CDR2 SVGAGI (reference sequence). This CDR3 region has 13 residues. CDR3 DNA: TGTGCCAGCAGAGGACAGGGAAATTCACCCCTCCACTTT. Amino acids: CASRGQGNSPLHF.

This clone has a handful of counts. The CDR3 region is CSSRTGLNTEAFF. The CDR3 DNA is TGCAGCTCCCGGACAGGATTGAACACTGAAGCTTTCTTT. The rearrangement joins TRBV29-1 to TRBJ1-1; 7 bases map to TRBD1. The CDR3 is 13 amino acids. Germline V CDR1 and CDR2: SQVTM, ANQGSEA. After removal of 8 bases from V and 0 bases from J, the junction contained 6 bases not matched to a gene.

The rearrangement joins TRBV5-1 to TRBJ1-2, with a weak D call TRBD1 (5 bases). Per the germline V gene, CDR1 is SGHRS and CDR2 is YFSETQ. Trimming pared 5 bases from V and 4 bases from J, leaving 12 bases between. The CDR3 runs 13 residues. The CDR3 DNA follows: TGCGCCAGCAGAGGGGTTGTGGGCTATGGCTACACCTTC. Its protein product is CASRGVVGYGYTF.

The chain joins TRBV7-9 to TRBJ1-5, with unresolved D. Deletions cut 2 bases from V and 5 bases from J, with 7 bases between. Germline loops: CDR1 SEHNR, CDR2 FQNEAQ (reference sequence). The CDR3 contains 13 residues. DNA for the CDR3: TGTGCCAGCAGCTTATCGTGGGATCAGCCCCAGCATTTT. The encoded protein is CASSLSWDQPQHF.

The gene calls are TRBV15 and TRBJ2-1; 7 positions agree with TRBD2. This CDR3 is built from 16 residues. Germline lookup yields CDR1 LNHNV and CDR2 YYDKDF (reference sequence). V shed 6 bases, J shed 5 bases, and the junction held 13 bases outside the gene matches. The DNA for the CDR3 is TGTGCCACCAGTGTAGAGTGGGGGGGACGGAACAATGAGCAGTTCTTC. As protein: CATSVEWGGRNNEQFF.

The chain joins TRBV19 to TRBJ2-4; no clear D. CDR3 length: 12 residues. V lost 7 bases, J lost 6 bases, and 10 bases lay in between. The germline V gene has CDR1 LNHDA and CDR2 SQIVND (reference sequence). The chain's CDR3 is CASISNGNIQYF. The DNA for the CDR3 is TGTGCCAGTATTTCGAACGGAAACATTCAGTACTTC.

The J gene is TRBJ2-7, the V gene TRBV11-1; 10 bases are a match to TRBD2. The germline gives CDR1 SGHAT, CDR2 FQDESV (reference sequence). The V and J ends lost 2 bases and 2 bases, in that order; junction bases with no gene match: 3. CDR3 length equals 15 residues. Written as DNA, the CDR3 is TGTGCCAGCAGCTTAACTAGCGGGGAAACCTACGAGCAGTACTTC. Its translation: CASSLTSGETYEQYF. The full variable domain, in which reference TRBV11-1 and TRBJ2-7 provide the parts outside the CDR3, is EAEVAQSPRYKITEKSQAVAFWCDPISGHATLYWYRQILGQGPELLVQFQDESVVDDSQLPKDRFSAERLKGVDSTLKIQPAELGDSAMYLCASSLTSGETYEQYFGPGTRLTVT.

The sample holds a few counts of this clone. V usage is TRBV5-4 and J usage is TRBJ1-1; D unclear. This CDR3 contains 13 residues. The V gene's germline CDR1 is SGHNT and CDR2 YYREEE (reference sequence). Between the trimmed V and J ends, which lost 0 bases and 7 bases, there was a span of 10 bases. The CDR3 DNA is TGTGCCAGCAGCTTGGGGCACTTGAGTGAAGCTTTCTTT. It is translated as CASSLGHLSEAFF.

In this sample, this clone turned up a few times. The chain combines TRBV4-3 with TRBJ1-1; 10 bases are shared with TRBD1. Germline V gives CDR1 LGHNA, CDR2 YSLEER. CDR3 length equals 17 residues. V dropped 3 bases and J dropped 0; count of bases not matched to a gene: 7. The CDR3 loop reads CASSQTGGALMNTEAFF. Here the CDR3 DNA reads TGCGCCAGCAGCCAGACAGGGGGCGCCCTGATGAACACTGAAGCTTTCTTT.

Note on this clone: Within the sample, other DNA sequences also encode this same CDR3. The chain is built from TRBV7-9 and TRBJ1-5; TRBD1 agrees at 8 bases. The CDR3 sequence is 14 residues long. J gave up 3 bases and V 3 bases, and 1 base lay outside the gene matches. CDR1 and CDR2 from the germline V gene are SEHNR and FQNEAQ (reference sequence). The CDR3 here is CASSLTGANQPQHF. As DNA, the CDR3 is TGTGCCAGCAGCTTGACAGGGGCCAATCAGCCCCAGCATTTT.

The chain uses TRBV10-3 and TRBJ1-6; the match to TRBD1 covers 8 bases. The length of the CDR3 is 13 residues. The V gene's germline CDR1 is ENHRY and CDR2 SYGVKD. V shed 10 bases and J 7 bases; nucleotides not matched to a gene: 6. The CDR3 DNA follows: TGTGCCACCGCGACAGGGGAGAATTCACCCCTCCACTTT. It is translated as CATATGENSPLHF.

This clone was detected a few times. The chain couples TRBV28 to TRBJ2-5; D is undetermined. Trimming removed 5 bases from V and 4 bases from J, with 14 bases in between. Germline V lookup: CDR1 MDHEN, CDR2 SYDVKM. The CDR3 loop spans 14 amino acids. CDR3 nucleotides: TGTGCCAGCAGTCAAGGGCTAAACCGAGAGACCCAGTACTTC. It specifies CASSQGLNRETQYF.

By frequency in the sample, this clone is medium-sized. The J gene is TRBJ2-1, the V gene TRBV7-3, with 9 bases that match TRBD2. Germline CDR1 and CDR2: SGHTA and FQGTGA. This CDR3 is 16 amino acids long. V was clipped by 1 base and J by 3 bases; unmatched bases: 4. CDR3 DNA sequence: TGTGCCAGCAGCTTAAACGCGGGAGGGTACTACAATGAGCAGTTCTTC. It codes for CASSLNAGGYYNEQFF.

The V and J genes are TRBV28 and TRBJ2-3, with TRBD1 matching 7 bases. V was pared by 5 bases and J by 5 bases, with 10 bases of the junction left unmatched. Per the germline V gene, CDR1 is MDHEN and CDR2 is SYDVKM. The CDR3 has 15 residues. The CDR3 DNA reads as TGTGCCAGCAGTCCCCGACAGGGAAATGGAGATACGCAGTATTTT. This sequence encodes CASSPRQGNGDTQYF.

The chain uses TRBV5-5 and TRBJ2-2, with 9 bases matching TRBD2. Trimming took 6 bases from V and 2 from J; bases not matched to a gene: 5. Germline V gene sequence: CDR1 SGHKS, CDR2 YYEKEE (reference sequence). The CDR3 extends over 15 amino acids. CDR3 in amino acids: CASKGGGVNTGELFF. The CDR3 DNA follows: TGTGCCAGCAAAGGCGGGGGGGTTAACACCGGGGAGCTGTTTTTT.

The chain uses TRBV9 and TRBJ1-5; tentatively, D is TRBD1 (5 bases). The CDR3 is made up of 15 amino acids. Germline values: CDR1 SGDLS, CDR2 YYNGEE. V was cut by 0 bases and J by 3 bases, with 10 bases left in between. CDR3 nucleotide sequence: TGTGCCAGCAGCGTAGATGGGGGAGACAATCAGCCCCAGCATTTT. This translates into CASSVDGGDNQPQHF.

This chain joins TRBV10-3 and TRBJ2-1; D possibly matches TRBD1 or TRBD2 (6 bases each). The CDR3 contains 14 residues. CDR1 and CDR2 from the germline V gene are ENHRY and SYGVKD. Trimming cost V 6 bases and J 0 bases, with 9 bases left between them. CDR3 in amino acids: CAIRGGTSYNEQFF. CDR3 in DNA: TGTGCCATCAGAGGGGGGACCTCCTACAATGAGCAGTTCTTC.

V usage is TRBV6-4 and J usage is TRBJ1-4; 8 bases match TRBD1. Losses at the gene ends were 2 bases for V and 6 bases for J; bases not matched to a gene: 23. Germline V CDR1 and CDR2: MRHNA, SNTAGT. This CDR3 region has 21 residues. The DNA for the CDR3 is TGTGCCAGCAGTGACCCCAATGGTGACGAAGACAGGGGCAGGAAGGATGAAAAACTGTTTTTT. Its translation is CASSDPNGDEDRGRKDEKLFF.

J is TRBJ1-2 and V is TRBV7-9; D remains ambiguous. From germline, CDR1 is SEHNR and CDR2 FQNEAQ (reference sequence). With 0 bases removed from V and 2 bases from J, the gap between germline ends came to 4 bases. This CDR3 region has 13 residues. CDR3 region: CASSLAGNYGYTF. The DNA of the CDR3 is TGTGCCAGCAGCTTAGCAGGAAACTATGGCTACACCTTC.